This T cell receptor (beta chain) comes out of a study of a mutant IDH1 vaccine in newly diagnosed glioma. Study as a whole: Scheduled for weeks 1, 3, 5, 7, 11, 15, 19 and 23, eight vaccinations were given to patients. Vaccines were first given 4-6 weeks after radiotherapy alone, or with temozolomide cycles.

This clone was observed a handful of times. Its specificity is unknown. Generated by immunoSEQ multiplex PCR, the TCRdb table keeps only in-frame clones and is missing some. The data contain approximately 35,000 clones, about 56% of them singletons. The germline CDR1 and CDR2 sequences are SGHTA and FQGNSA. V trimming: 7 bases; J trimming: 2 bases; junction bases outside the gene matches: 8. The length of the CDR3 is 15 residues. Time point defined: week 5, during vaccination. Every vaccination contained 300 ug of the mutant IDH1 20-mer peptide and was paired with topical imiquimod. Diagnosis in the donors showed new WHO grade 3 or 4 astrocytomas that were IDH1-mutant and ATRX-lost.

The chain links TRBV7-2 to TRBJ2-3; 8 bases are a match to TRBD2. This specimen was PBMCs, taken from a glioma patient whose treatment included an IDH1 peptide vaccine. The receptor comes from a woman aged 18-30 years with glioma. The CDR3 sequence: CASIPGAGATDTQYF. DNA of the CDR3: TGTGCCAGCATCCCCGGAGCGGGAGCCACAGATACGCAGTATTTT.